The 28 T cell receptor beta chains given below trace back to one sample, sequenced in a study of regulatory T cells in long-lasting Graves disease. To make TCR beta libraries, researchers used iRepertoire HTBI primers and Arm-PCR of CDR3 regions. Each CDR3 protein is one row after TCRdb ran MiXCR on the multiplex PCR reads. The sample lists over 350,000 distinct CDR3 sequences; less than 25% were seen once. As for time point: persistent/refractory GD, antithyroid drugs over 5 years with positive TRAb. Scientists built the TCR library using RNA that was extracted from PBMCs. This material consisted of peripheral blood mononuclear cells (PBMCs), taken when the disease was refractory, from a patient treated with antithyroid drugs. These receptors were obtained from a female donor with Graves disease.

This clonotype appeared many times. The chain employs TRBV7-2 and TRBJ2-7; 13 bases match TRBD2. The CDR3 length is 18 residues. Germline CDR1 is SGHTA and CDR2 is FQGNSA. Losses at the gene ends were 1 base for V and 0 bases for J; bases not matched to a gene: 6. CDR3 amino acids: CASSLVIWTSGSSYEQYF. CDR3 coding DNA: TGTGCCAGCAGCTTAGTCATCTGGACTAGCGGGAGCTCCTACGAGCAGTACTTC.

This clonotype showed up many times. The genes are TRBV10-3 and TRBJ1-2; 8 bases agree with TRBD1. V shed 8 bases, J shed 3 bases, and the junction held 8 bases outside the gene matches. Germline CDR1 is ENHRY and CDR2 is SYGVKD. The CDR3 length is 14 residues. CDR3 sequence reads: CAILKDRADYGYTF. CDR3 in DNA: TGTGCCATCCTTAAGGACAGGGCAGACTATGGCTACACCTTC.

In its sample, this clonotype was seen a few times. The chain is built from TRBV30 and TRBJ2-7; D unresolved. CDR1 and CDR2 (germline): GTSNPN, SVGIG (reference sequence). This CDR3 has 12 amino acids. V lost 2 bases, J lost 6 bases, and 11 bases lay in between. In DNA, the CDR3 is TGTGCCTGGAGTCCCCGCAACTCCGAGCAGTACTTC. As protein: CAWSPRNSEQYF.

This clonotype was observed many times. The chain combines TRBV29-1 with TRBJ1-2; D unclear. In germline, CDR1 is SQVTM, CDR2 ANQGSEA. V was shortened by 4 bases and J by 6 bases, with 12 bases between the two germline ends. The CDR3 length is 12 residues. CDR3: CSVVGEVHGYTF. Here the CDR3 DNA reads TGCAGCGTTGTAGGAGAGGTCCATGGCTACACCTTC.

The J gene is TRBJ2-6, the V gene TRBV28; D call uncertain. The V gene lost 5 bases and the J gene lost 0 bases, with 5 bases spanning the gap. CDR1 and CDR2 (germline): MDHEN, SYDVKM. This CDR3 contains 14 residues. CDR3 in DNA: TGTGCCAGCAGTGCCATCTCTGGGGCCAACGTCCTGACTTTC. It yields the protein CASSAISGANVLTF.

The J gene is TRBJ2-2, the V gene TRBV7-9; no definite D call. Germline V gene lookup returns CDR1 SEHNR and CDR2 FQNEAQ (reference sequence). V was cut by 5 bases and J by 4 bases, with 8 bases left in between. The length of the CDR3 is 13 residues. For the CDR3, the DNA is TGTGCCAGCAGCCCCAGGACCACCGGGGAGCTGTTTTTT. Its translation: CASSPRTTGELFF. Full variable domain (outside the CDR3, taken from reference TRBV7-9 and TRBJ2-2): DTGVSQNPRHKITKRGQNVTFRCDPISEHNRLYWYRQTLGQGPEFLTYFQNEAQLEKSRLLSDRFSAERPKGSFSTLEIQRTEQGDSAMYLCASSPRTTGELFFGEGSRLTVL.

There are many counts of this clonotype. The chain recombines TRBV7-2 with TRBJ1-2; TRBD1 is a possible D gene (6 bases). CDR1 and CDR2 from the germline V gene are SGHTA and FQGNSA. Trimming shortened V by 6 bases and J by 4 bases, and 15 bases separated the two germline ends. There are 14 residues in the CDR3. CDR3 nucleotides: TGTGCCAGCAGGGGACCAGGGGTACTCTATGGCTACACCTTC. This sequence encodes CASRGPGVLYGYTF.

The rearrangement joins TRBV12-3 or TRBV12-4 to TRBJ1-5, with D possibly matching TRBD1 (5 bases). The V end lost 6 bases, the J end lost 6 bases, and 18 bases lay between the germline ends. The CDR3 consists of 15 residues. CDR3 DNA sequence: TGTGCCAGCAGCGGGACCAAGGGTTTAGGTCAGCCCCAGCATTTT. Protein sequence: CASSGTKGLGQPQHF.

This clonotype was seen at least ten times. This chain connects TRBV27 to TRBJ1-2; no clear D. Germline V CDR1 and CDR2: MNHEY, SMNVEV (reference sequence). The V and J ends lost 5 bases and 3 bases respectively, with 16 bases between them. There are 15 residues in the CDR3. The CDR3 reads CASSPPGGPYYGYTF. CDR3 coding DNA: TGTGCCAGCAGTCCTCCCGGCGGGCCGTACTATGGCTACACCTTC.

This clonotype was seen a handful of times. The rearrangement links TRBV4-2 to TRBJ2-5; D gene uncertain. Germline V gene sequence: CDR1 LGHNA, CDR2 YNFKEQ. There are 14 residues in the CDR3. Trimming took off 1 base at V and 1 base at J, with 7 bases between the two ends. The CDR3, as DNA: TGTGCCAGCAGCCAAGGCAGTTTCCAAGAGACCCAGTACTTC. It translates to CASSQGSFQETQYF.

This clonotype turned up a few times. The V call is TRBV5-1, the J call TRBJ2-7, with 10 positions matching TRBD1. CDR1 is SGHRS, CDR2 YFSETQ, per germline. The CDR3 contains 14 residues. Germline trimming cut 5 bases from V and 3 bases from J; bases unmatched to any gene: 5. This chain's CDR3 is CASRAGTGDYEQYF. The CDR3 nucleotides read TGCGCCAGCAGGGCTGGGACAGGGGACTACGAGCAGTACTTC.

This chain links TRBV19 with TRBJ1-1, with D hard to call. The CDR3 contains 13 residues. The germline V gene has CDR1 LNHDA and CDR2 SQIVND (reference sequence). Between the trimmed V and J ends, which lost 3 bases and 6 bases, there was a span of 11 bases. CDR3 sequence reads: CASSISNNAEAFF. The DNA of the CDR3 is TGTGCCAGTAGTATCAGTAATAATGCTGAAGCTTTCTTT.

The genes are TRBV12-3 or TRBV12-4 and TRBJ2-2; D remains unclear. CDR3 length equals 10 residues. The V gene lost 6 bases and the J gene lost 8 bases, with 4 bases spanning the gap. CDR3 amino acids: CASRGGELFF. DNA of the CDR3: TGTGCCAGCAGGGGGGGGGAGCTGTTTTTT.

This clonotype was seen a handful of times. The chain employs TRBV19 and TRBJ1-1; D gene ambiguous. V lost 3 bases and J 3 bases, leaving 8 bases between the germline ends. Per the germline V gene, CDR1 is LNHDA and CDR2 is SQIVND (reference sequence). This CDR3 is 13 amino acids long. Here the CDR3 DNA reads TGTGCCAGTAGTATCGATGGTGACACTGAAGCTTTCTTT. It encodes CASSIDGDTEAFF.

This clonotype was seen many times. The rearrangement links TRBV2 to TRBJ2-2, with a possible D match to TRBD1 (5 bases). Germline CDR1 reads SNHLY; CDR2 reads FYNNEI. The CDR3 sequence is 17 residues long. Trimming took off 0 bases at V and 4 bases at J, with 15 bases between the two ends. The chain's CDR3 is CASSEAWGSITTGELFF. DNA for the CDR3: TGTGCCAGCAGTGAAGCGTGGGGCAGTATAACCACCGGGGAGCTGTTTTTT.

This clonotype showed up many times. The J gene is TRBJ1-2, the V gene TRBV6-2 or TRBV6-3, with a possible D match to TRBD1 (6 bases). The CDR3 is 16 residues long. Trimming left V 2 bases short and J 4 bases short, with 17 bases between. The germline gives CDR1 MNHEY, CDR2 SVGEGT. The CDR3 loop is CASSYNSLTGIYGYTF. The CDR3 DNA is TGTGCCAGCAGTTACAATTCCCTTACAGGGATCTATGGCTACACCTTC.

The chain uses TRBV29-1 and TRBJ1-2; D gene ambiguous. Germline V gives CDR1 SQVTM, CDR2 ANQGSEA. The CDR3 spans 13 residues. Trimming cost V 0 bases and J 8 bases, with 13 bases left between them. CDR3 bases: TGCAGCGTTGAAGATCTGAGAAGAGGGGGCTACACCTTC. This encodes CSVEDLRRGGYTF. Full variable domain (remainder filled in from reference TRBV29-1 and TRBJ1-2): SAVISQKPSRDICQRGTSLTIQCQVDSQVTMMFWYRQQPGQSLTLIATANQGSEATYESGFVIDKFPISRPNLTFSTLTVSNMSPEDSSIYLCSVEDLRRGGYTFGSGTRLTVV.

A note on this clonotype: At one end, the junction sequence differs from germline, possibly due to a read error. The DNA for the CDR3 is TGTGCCTGGAGTCCGCGGGTCAGCACAGATAGGCAGTATTTT. It is translated as CAWSPRVSTDRQYF. The J gene is TRBJ2-3, the V gene TRBV30; D is possibly TRBD2 (5 bases). Germline loops: CDR1 GTSNPN, CDR2 SVGIG (reference sequence). The CDR3 spans 14 residues. The full variable domain, completed using reference TRBV30 and TRBJ2-3, is SQTIHQWPATLVQPVGSPLSLECTVEGTSNPNLYWYRQAAGRGLQLLFYSVGIGQISSEVPQNLSASRPQDRQFILSSKKLLLSDSGFYLCAWSPRVSTDRQYFGPGTRLTVL.

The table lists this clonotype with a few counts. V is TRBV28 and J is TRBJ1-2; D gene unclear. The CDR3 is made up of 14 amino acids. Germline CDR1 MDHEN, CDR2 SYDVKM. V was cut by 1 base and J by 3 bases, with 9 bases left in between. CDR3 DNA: TGTGCCAGCAGTTTATTCGGGGATTACTATGGCTACACCTTC. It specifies CASSLFGDYYGYTF.

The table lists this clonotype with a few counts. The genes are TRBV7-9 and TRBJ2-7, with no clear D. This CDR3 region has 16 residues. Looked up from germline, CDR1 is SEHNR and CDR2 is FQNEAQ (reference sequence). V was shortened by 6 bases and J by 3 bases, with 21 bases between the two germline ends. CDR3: CASSTPPRQANYEQYF. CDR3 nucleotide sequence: TGTGCCAGCAGTACTCCCCCGCGACAAGCGAACTACGAGCAGTACTTC.

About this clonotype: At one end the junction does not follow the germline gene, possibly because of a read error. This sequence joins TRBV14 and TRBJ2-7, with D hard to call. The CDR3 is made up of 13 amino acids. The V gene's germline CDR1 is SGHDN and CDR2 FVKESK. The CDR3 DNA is TGTGCCAGCAGCCAAGTTCGGTACTACGAGCAGCACTTC. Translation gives CASSQVRYYEQHF.

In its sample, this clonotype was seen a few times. The CDR3 DNA reads as TGTGCCAGTAGACGGGGGACCTCTGGGGCCAACGTCCTGACTTTC. Its translation is CASRRGTSGANVLTF. V and J are TRBV19 and TRBJ2-6, with D maybe TRBD2 (6 bases). V was cut by 6 bases and J by 0 bases, with 9 bases left in between. This CDR3 comprises 15 residues. CDR1 is LNHDA, CDR2 SQIVND, per germline (reference sequence). Drawing the rest from reference TRBV19 and TRBJ2-6, the complete variable domain is DGGITQSPKYLFRKEGQNVTLSCEQNLNHDAMYWYRQDPGQGLRLIYYSQIVNDFQKGDIAEGYSVSREKKESFPLTVTSAQKNPTAFYLCASRRGTSGANVLTFGAGSRLTVL.

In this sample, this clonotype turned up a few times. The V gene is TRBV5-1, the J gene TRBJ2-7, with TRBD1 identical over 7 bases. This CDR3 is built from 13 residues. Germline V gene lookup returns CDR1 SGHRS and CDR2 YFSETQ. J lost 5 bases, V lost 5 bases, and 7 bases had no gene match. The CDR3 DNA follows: TGCGCCAGCAGGAGTGACAGGGCCCACGAGCAGTACTTC. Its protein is CASRSDRAHEQYF.

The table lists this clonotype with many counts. CDR3 coding DNA: TGCGCCAGCAGCCTACGGACTAGCGGGAGTGAGGAGCTGTTTTTT. Its protein is CASSLRTSGSEELFF. This sequence joins TRBV5-1 and TRBJ2-2, with 13 positions matching TRBD2. The CDR3 spans 15 residues. Germline V gene sequence: CDR1 SGHRS, CDR2 YFSETQ. The junction had 7 bases not matched to a gene; V was cut back by 4 bases and J by 10 bases. The whole variable domain, filled in from reference TRBV5-1 and TRBJ2-2, reads KAGVTQTPRYLIKTRGQQVTLSCSPISGHRSVSWYQQTPGQGLQFLFEYFSETQRNKGNFPGRFSGRQFSNSRSEMNVSTLELGDSALYLCASSLRTSGSEELFFGEGSRLTVL.

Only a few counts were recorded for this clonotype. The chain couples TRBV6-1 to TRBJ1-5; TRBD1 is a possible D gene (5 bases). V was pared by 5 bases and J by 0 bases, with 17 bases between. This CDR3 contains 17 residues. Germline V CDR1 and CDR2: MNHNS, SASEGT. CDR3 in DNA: TGTGCCAGCAGTCTCCGGGGCCAGGCGAATAGCAATCAGCCCCAGCATTTT. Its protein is CASSLRGQANSNQPQHF.

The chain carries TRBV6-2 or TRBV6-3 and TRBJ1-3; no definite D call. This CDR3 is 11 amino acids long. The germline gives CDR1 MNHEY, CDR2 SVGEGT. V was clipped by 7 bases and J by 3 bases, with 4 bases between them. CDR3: CASNLGNTIYF. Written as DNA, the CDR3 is TGTGCCAGCAACCTTGGAAACACCATATATTTT.

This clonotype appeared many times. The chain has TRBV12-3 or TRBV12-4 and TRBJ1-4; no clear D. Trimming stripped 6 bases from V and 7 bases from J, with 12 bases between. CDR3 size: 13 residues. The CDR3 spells CASSPIGFEKLFF. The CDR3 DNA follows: TGTGCCAGCAGCCCCATCGGGTTTGAAAAACTGTTTTTT.

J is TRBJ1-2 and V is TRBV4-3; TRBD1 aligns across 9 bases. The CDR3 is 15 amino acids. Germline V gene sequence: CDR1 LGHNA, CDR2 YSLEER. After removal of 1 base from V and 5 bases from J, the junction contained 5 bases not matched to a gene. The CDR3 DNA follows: TGCGCCAGCAGCCAAGGGACAGGGGTTGGGTATGGCTACACCTTC. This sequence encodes CASSQGTGVGYGYTF.